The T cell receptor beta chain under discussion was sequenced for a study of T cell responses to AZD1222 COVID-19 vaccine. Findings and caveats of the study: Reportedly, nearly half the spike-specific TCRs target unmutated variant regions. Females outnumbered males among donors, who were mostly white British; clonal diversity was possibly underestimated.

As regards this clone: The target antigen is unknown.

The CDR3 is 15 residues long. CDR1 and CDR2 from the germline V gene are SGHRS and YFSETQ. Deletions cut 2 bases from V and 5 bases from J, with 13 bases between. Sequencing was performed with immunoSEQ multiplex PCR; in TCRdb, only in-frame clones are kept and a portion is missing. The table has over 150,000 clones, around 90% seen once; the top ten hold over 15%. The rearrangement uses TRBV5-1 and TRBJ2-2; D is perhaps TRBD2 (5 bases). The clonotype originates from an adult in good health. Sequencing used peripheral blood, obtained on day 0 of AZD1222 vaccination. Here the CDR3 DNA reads TGCGCCAGCAGCTTCCTGGTATCGGGGACCGGGGAGCTGTTTTTT. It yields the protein CASSFLVSGTGELFF.